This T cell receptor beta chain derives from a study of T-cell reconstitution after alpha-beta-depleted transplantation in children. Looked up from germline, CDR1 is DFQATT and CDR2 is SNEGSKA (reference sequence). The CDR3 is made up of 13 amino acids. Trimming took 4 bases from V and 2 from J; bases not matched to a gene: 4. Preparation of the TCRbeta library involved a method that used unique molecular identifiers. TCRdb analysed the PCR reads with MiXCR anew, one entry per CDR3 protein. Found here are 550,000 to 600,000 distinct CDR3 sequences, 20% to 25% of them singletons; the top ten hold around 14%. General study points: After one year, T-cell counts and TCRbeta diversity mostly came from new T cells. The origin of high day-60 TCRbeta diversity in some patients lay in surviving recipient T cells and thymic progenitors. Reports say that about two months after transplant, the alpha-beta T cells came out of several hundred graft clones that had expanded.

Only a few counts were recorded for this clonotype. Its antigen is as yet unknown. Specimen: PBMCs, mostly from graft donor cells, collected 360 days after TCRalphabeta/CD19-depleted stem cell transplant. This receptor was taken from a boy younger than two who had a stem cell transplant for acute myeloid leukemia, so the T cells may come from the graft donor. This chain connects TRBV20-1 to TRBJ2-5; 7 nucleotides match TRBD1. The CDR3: CSAIRDRQETQYF. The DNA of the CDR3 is TGCAGTGCTATCCGGGACAGACAAGAGACCCAGTACTTC.